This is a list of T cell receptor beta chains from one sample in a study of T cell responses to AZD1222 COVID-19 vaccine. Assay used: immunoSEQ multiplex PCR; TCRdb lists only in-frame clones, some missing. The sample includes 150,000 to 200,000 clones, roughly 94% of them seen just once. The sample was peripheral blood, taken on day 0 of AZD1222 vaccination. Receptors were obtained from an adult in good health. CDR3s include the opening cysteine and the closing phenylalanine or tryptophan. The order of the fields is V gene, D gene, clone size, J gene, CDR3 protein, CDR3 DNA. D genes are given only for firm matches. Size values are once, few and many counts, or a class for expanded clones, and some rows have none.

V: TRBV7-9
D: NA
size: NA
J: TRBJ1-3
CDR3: CASSFPFSGNTIYF
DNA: TGTGCCAGCAGCTTCCCGTTTTCTGGAAACACCATATATTTT

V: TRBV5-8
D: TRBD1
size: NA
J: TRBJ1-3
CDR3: CASSLNRGLNTIYF
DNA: TGTGCCAGCAGTCTGAACAGGGGGTTGAACACCATATATTTT

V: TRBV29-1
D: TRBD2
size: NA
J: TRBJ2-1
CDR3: CSVGSASGNEQFF
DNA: TGCAGCGTTGGATCGGCTAGCGGCAATGAGCAGTTCTTC

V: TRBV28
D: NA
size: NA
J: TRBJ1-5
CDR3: CASRPDGQPQHF
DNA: TGTGCCAGCAGGCCCGACGGGCAGCCCCAGCATTTT

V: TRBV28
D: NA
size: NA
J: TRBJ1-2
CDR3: CASSFGAPYGYTF
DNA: TGTGCCAGCAGTTTCGGTGCTCCCTATGGCTACACCTTC

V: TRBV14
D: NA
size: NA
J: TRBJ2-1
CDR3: CASSPGPGNEQFF
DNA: TGTGCCAGCAGCCCGGGGCCCGGCAATGAGCAGTTCTTC

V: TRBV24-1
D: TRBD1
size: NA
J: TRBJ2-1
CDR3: CATSDRTGENEQFF
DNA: TGTGCCACCAGTGACAGGACAGGGGAGAATGAGCAGTTCTTC

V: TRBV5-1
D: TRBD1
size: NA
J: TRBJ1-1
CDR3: CASRQGLNTEAFF
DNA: TGCGCCAGCCGACAGGGGCTGAACACTGAAGCTTTCTTT

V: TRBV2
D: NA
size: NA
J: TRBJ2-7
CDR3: CARQELADPYYEQYF
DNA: TGTGCCCGTCAAGAGCTGGCGGATCCTTACTACGAGCAGTACTTC

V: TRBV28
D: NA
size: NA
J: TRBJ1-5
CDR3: CASSLSPRREQPQHF
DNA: TGTGCCAGCAGTTTATCCCCCAGGAGGGAGCAGCCCCAGCATTTT

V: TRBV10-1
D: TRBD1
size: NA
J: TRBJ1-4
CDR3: CASSEGTGGHEKLFF
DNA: TGCGCCAGCAGTGAAGGGACAGGGGGTCATGAAAAACTGTTTTTT

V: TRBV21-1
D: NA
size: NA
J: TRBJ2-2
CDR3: CASAKRGGDRDTGELFF
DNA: TGTGCCAGCGCCAAAAGGGGAGGGGACAGGGACACCGGGGAGCTGTTTTTT

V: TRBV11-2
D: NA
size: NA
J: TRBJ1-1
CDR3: CASEGIDTEAFF
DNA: TGTGCCAGCGAAGGGATCGACACTGAAGCTTTCTTT

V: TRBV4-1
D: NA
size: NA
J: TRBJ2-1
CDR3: CASSPNSGIKNEQFF
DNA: TGCGCCAGCAGTCCCAATAGCGGAATAAAGAATGAGCAGTTCTTC

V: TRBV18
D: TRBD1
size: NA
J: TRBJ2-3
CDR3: CASSRTGSTDTQYF
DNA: TGTGCCAGCTCACGGACAGGGAGTACGGATACGCAGTATTTT

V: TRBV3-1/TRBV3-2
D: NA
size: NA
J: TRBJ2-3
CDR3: CASSQRKQRTDTQYF
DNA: TGTGCCAGCAGCCAAAGGAAACAACGCACAGATACGCAGTATTTT

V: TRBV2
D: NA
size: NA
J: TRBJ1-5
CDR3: CASSETGNSNQPQHF
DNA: TGTGCCAGCAGTGAAACGGGTAATAGCAATCAGCCCCAGCATTTT

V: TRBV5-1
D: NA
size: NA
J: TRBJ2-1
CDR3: CASSLPDVNEQFF
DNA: TGCGCCAGCAGCTTACCCGACGTGAATGAGCAGTTCTTC

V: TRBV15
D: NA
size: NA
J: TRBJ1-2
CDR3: CATSPGLLRDYGYTF
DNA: TGTGCCACCAGCCCAGGACTCTTGAGGGACTATGGCTACACCTTC

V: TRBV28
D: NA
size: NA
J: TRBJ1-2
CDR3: CASKKQTGWGGYTF
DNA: TGTGCCAGTAAAAAACAGACAGGCTGGGGTGGCTACACCTTC

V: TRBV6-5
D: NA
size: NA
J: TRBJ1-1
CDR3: CASSYRGMNTEAFF
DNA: TGTGCCAGCAGTTACCGGGGGATGAACACTGAAGCTTTCTTT

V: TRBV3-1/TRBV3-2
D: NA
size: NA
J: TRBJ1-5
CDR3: CASSQAGGQPQHF
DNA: TGTGCCAGCAGCCAAGCTGGGGGTCAGCCCCAGCATTTT

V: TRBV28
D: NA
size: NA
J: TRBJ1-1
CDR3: CASSLGENTEAFF
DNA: TGTGCCAGCAGTCTTGGAGAGAACACTGAAGCTTTCTTT

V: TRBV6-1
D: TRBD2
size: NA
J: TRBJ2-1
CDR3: CASSEGIAGSNEQFF
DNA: TGTGCCAGCAGTGAAGGGATAGCGGGATCCAATGAGCAGTTCTTC

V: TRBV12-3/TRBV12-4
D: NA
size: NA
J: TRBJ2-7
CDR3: CASSFGGYEQYF
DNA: TGTGCCAGCAGTTTCGGCGGCTACGAGCAGTACTTC

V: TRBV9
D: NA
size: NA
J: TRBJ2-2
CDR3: CASNPRGAGELFF
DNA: TGTGCCAGCAACCCGAGGGGGGCCGGGGAGCTGTTTTTT

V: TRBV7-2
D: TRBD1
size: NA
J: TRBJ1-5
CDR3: CASSAGTGYYQPQHF
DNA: TGTGCCAGCAGCGCCGGGACAGGGTATTATCAGCCCCAGCATTTT

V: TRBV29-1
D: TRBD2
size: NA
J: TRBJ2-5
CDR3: CSVVTAGGQETQYF
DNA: TGCAGCGTTGTAACAGCGGGAGGGCAAGAGACCCAGTACTTC

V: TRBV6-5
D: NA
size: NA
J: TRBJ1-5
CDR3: CASSYSSAQPQHF
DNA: TGTGCCAGCAGTTACTCGTCGGCTCAGCCCCAGCATTTT

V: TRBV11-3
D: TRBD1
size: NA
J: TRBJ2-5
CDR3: CASSRGQEEETQYF
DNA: TGTGCCAGCAGCCGCGGACAGGAAGAAGAGACCCAGTACTTC

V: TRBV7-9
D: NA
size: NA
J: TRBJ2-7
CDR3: CASSPKSSYEQYF
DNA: TGTGCCAGCAGCCCAAAAAGCTCCTACGAGCAGTACTTC

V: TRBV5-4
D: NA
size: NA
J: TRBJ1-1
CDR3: CASKRTPDEAEAFF
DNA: TGTGCCAGCAAAAGGACCCCCGACGAGGCTGAAGCTTTCTTT

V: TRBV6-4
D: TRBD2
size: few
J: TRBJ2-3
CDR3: CASSDSGVSSGADTQYF
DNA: TGTGCCAGCAGTGACTCGGGCGTATCTAGCGGAGCAGATACGCAGTATTTT

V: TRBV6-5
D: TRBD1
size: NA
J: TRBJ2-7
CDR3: CASSYRGTGPYEQYF
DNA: TGTGCCAGCAGTTACCGAGGGACAGGGCCATACGAGCAGTACTTC

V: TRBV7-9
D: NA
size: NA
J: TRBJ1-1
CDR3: CASSLRSANTEAFF
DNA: TGTGCCAGCAGCTTAAGATCGGCGAACACTGAAGCTTTCTTT

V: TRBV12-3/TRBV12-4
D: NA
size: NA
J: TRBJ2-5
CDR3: CASTLGRGTQYF
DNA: TGTGCCAGCACCCTAGGGAGAGGGACCCAGTACTTC

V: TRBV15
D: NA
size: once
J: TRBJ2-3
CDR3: CATSRDLASQGTDTQYF
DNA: TGTGCCACCAGCAGAGATCTAGCTAGTCAGGGCACAGATACGCAGTATTTT

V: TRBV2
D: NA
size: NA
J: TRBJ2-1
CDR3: CASSEASGDEQFF
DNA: TGTGCCAGCAGTGAGGCGAGCGGCGATGAGCAGTTCTTC

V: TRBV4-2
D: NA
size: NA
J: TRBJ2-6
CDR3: CASSRGSDEGVFPGANVLTF
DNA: TGTGCCAGCAGCCGAGGGTCAGATGAGGGGGTTTTCCCTGGGGCCAACGTCCTGACTTTC

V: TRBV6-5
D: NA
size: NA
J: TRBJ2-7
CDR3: CASSTYSFSYEQYF
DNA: TGTGCCAGCAGTACTTACTCCTTCTCCTACGAGCAGTACTTC

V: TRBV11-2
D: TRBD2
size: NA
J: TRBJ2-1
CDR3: CASSPGTKGDEQFF
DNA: TGTGCCAGCAGTCCCGGGACTAAGGGCGATGAGCAGTTCTTC

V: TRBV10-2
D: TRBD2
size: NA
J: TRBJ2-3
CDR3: CASSEWASGRKDTQYF
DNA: TGCGCCAGCAGTGAGTGGGCTAGCGGGAGAAAGGATACGCAGTATTTT

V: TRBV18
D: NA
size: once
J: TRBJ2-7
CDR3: CASSREAAYEQYF
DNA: TGTGCCAGCTCACGCGAAGCCGCCTACGAGCAGTACTTC

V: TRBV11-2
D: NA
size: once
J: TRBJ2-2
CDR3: CASSRPWVPGELFF
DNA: TGTGCCAGCAGCCGCCCTTGGGTCCCCGGGGAGCTGTTTTTT

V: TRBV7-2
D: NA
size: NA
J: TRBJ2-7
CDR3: CASSPRRSSYEQYF
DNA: TGTGCCAGCAGCCCTCGGCGGAGCTCCTACGAGCAGTACTTC

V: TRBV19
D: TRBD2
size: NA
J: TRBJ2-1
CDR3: CASNMGGSGSSYNEQFF
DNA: TGTGCCAGTAATATGGGGGGTAGCGGGAGCTCCTACAATGAGCAGTTCTTC

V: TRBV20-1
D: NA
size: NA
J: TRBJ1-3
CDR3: CSASSRFSGNTIYF
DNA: TGCAGTGCTAGTAGCCGTTTCTCTGGAAACACCATATATTTT

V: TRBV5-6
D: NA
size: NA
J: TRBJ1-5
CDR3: CASSLAGYQPQHF
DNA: TGTGCCAGCAGCTTGGCAGGGTATCAGCCCCAGCATTTT

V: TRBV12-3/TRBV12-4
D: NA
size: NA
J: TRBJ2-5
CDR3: CASSLLGAQYF
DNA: TGTGCCAGCAGTTTATTGGGGGCCCAGTACTTC

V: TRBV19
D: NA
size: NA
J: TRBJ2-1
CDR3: CASSWKVSSYEQFF
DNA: TGTGCCAGTAGCTGGAAGGTGAGTTCCTATGAGCAGTTCTTC

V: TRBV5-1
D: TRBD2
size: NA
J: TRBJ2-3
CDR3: CASSLGVAGSGTDTQYF
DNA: TGCGCCAGCAGCTTGGGCGTAGCGGGATCGGGAACAGATACGCAGTATTTT